This is a list of T cell receptor beta chains from one sample in a study of blood T cell repertoires in COVID-19. Assay used: immunoSEQ multiplex PCR; TCRdb lists only in-frame clones, some missing. The repertoire holds fewer than 250,000 clones, roughly 89% seen once, with approximately 6.6% in the top ten. Sequencing was done on a sample of PBMCs or T cells enriched from blood (not recorded which). The receptors were gathered from a woman between 40 and 55 years old who had recovered from COVID-19. CDR3s include the opening cysteine and the closing phenylalanine or tryptophan. A D gene is named only where the DNA matches it firmly. A row's size may be missing; if present it is once, few, many or a size class.

>TRBJ2-1|-|TRBV11-2|-
CASSYYYNEQFF
TGTGCCAGCAGTTACTACTACAATGAGCAGTTCTTC
>TRBJ1-5|TRBD1|TRBV12-3/TRBV12-4|-
CASSGQEGPQHF
TGTGCCAGCTCGGGACAGGAAGGGCCCCAGCATTTT
>TRBJ1-1|TRBD1|TRBV12-3/TRBV12-4|-
CASRWTGGTEAFF
TGTGCCAGCAGGTGGACAGGGGGCACTGAAGCTTTCTTT
>TRBJ2-3|TRBD2|TRBV2|-
CASSLLAERGDTQYF
TGTGCCAGCAGTCTCCTAGCGGAAAGGGGAGATACGCAGTATTTT
>TRBJ2-3|TRBD2|TRBV10-1|-
CASSEEREGRGDTQYF
TGCGCCAGCAGTGAGGAGCGGGAGGGCCGAGGAGATACGCAGTATTTT
>TRBJ2-3|TRBD1|TRBV7-9|once
CASSLTGAEDTQYF
TGTGCCAGCAGCTTGACAGGGGCGGAAGATACGCAGTATTTT
>TRBJ2-1|TRBD2|TRBV27|-
CASRPTRLATYEDEQFF
TGTGCCAGCAGACCGACTCGACTAGCGACATACGAGGATGAGCAGTTCTTC
>TRBJ1-2|TRBD1|TRBV7-2|-
CASSLQTGAKGGYTF
TGTGCCAGCAGCTTGCAAACAGGGGCCAAAGGGGGCTACACCTTC
>TRBJ2-7|-|TRBV6-5|-
CASSYPNRRGSYEQYF
TGTGCCAGCAGTTACCCGAACCGAAGGGGCTCCTACGAGCAGTACTTC
>TRBJ1-3|-|TRBV30|-
CAWSERDGSSGNTIYF
TGTGCCTGGAGCGAACGGGACGGGAGCTCTGGAAACACCATATATTTT
>TRBJ2-3|TRBD2|TRBV4-1|once
CASSRTGLAGGRVREDTQYF
TGCGCCAGCAGCCGAACGGGACTAGCGGGAGGTCGGGTCAGGGAAGATACGCAGTATTTT
>TRBJ2-6|TRBD1|TRBV10-3|-
CAIGQGYAGANVLTF
TGTGCCATCGGACAGGGGTATGCTGGGGCCAACGTCCTGACTTTC
>TRBJ1-2|TRBD1|TRBV4-3|-
CASSQRTRTGQDGYTF
TGCGCCAGCAGCCAACGAACCCGGACAGGCCAAGATGGCTACACCTTC
>TRBJ1-2|-|TRBV6-5|-
CPRRAGVLGYTF
TGTCCTAGACGAGCAGGGGTACTTGGCTACACCTTC
>TRBJ2-4|-|TRBV6-1|once
CASSDPSGNGQNIQYF
TGTGCCAGCAGTGATCCGTCGGGGAATGGGCAAAACATTCAGTACTTC
>TRBJ1-2|-|TRBV27|once
CASSLAGPNILYGYTF
TGTGCCAGCAGTTTGGCAGGTCCGAATATCCTCTATGGCTACACCTTC
>TRBJ1-1|-|TRBV7-2|once
CASSSVGGTITEAFF
TGTGCCAGCAGCTCGGTGGGAGGAACGATCACTGAAGCTTTCTTT